This T cell receptor beta chain comes out of a study of PD-1 blockade in mismatch repair-deficient tumors. Overall study: Enrolled about 2012-2016, patients had progressing, pretreated mismatch repair-deficient cancers of 12 types.

Study-wide results and limits: Tumor-resident clones, often undetectable pretreatment in blood, expanded then contracted after pembrolizumab.

This clone appeared once. Its specificity is unknown. Mismatch repair deficiency was confirmed in all patients, by PCR or immunohistochemistry. TCRs were sequenced from three patients responding to pembrolizumab. The table came from immunoSEQ multiplex PCR; TCRdb's copy has only in-frame clones and leaves some out. Counted here are more than 90,000 clones, around three quarters occurring once; the ten biggest clones make up 4.5% to 5.5%. CDR1 is SGHAT and CDR2 is FQDESV in the germline V gene (reference sequence). V shed 2 bases and J 6 bases; nucleotides not matched to a gene: 9. CDR3 size: 15 residues.

This sample comprised peripheral blood, obtained approximately 14 months after starting pembrolizumab. The chain employs TRBV11-1 and TRBJ2-7; 8 nucleotides match TRBD2. This TCR was recovered from an adult with mismatch repair-deficient cancer. CDR3 region: CASSLNPGLGSEQYF. The CDR3 DNA is TGTGCCAGCAGCTTAAACCCGGGACTAGGATCCGAGCAGTACTTC.